This T cell receptor (beta chain) was sequenced during a study of brain T cells in children with intractable seizures (dated by TCRdb to 2020 to 2022). In terms of the full investigation: As a first screen for immune gene transcripts, resected brain tissue from roughly 57 pediatric epilepsy surgery cases was run on a NanoString immunology panel. About 70% of the 12 selected surgery cases also had pre-surgery blood sequenced, which left four cases with brain tissue only.

Of note for this clone: Its binding antigen is unknown. No qualities accompany the bases; no much larger clone lies one base away.

The meaning of the sample's time point label: resected brain tissue, or blood drawn just prior to surgery. Surgery cases with the highest brain T cell transcript signatures were selected for TCR beta chain sequencing of brain tissue and, where available, blood. Before surgery, patients had received at least one anti-epileptic drug. The TCR-sequenced patients were children whose drug-resistant epilepsy was caused by tuberous sclerosis complex, focal cortical dysplasia, Rasmussen encephalitis or hemimegalencephaly. Blood samples were collected immediately before the epilepsy surgery. The Monarch genomic DNA purification kit was used to extract bulk genomic DNA from unsorted brain tissue and whole blood. TCR beta chain sequences were generated from genomic DNA using the immunoSEQ assay. As for how the authors treated the data: CDR3 sequences not starting with the conserved framework cysteine at position 104 were manually removed. To get clonality, the normalized Shannon's Diversity Index was subtracted from one, giving values from 0 (maximal diversity) to 1 (oligoclonal). Differences in the frequency of the same CDR3 between samples, such as brain versus blood, were assessed with chi-squared comparison-of-proportions tests. Public clonotypes were found through immuneACCESS searches, while the VDJdb browser was used to judge similarity to known antiviral clonotypes. What TCRdb holds here is the immuneACCESS table cut down to in-frame rearrangements. Part of the clones is not present; checked against another copy, under half of the missing clones reflect an unresolved V gene, and the others are unexplained. The V and J calls and clone size are taken from that table; D and trimming were inferred from the DNA. The sample table shows around 80,000 clones, and under 95% are seen once. In total, the top ten clones hold approximately 25% of the sample.

On the study overall, not on this receptor specifically: Viral specificity was inferred only from CDR3 sequence similarity, and patients' HCMV serostatus was unknown. Because sequencing depth differed between pre- and post-surgery blood, the absence of clones from the pre-surgery sample may reflect undersampling.

Relative to germline, V is 8 bases shorter and J is 4 bases shorter, with 19 bases between their ends. The CDR3 has 15 amino acids, counting the end cysteine and phenylalanine. Only the CDR3 portion is preserved as DNA: 45 bases, with reading frame beginning at the first base. CDR1 LNHDA and CDR2 SQIVND are derived from the germline V gene (reference sequence). The chain couples TRBV19 to TRBJ2-3, with a tentative D gene TRBD1 over 6 matching bases. Sample: peripheral blood, taken at surgery. The sequence came from a girl aged 2-10 years with Rasmussen encephalitis and intractable seizures. The bases are TGTGCCAGTGATCCACAGGGTGGTATGGCAGATACGCAGTATTTT. It specifies CASDPQGGMADTQYF.